This TCR beta chain was obtained from a study of T cells after posttransplantation cyclophosphamide (dated by TCRdb to the mid-2010s). At the level of the whole study: Using TRB sequencing, the study followed how the T cell repertoire rebuilt after myeloablative bone marrow transplantation with posttransplantation cyclophosphamide given as GVHD prophylaxis. Because TRA and TRB clonality correlated tightly in some 10 samples, the subsequent TCR analyses were limited to TRB only. Antigen receptor sequencing was done on samples from a few dozen PTCy-treated patients and from 15 to 20 related bone marrow donors of those patients. In 3 patients, up to roughly 3 additional blood samples taken between 2 and 5.2 years after transplant also underwent TRB sequencing, as did pretransplant blood from 4 patients. Public TRB sequences were compared against a database of over 3,000 sequences linked to responses to pathogens, tumor antigens, self-antigens and alloantigens. TRB sequencing was performed on blood from all 35 or so PTCy patients with 1-year posttransplant specimens.

A distance of 18 bases separates the germline ends of V and J, which lose 5 bases and 5 bases respectively. Measured from the cysteine to the phenylalanine, the CDR3 is 16 residues long. Only CDR3 DNA is held: 48 bases, read in frame from base 1. Per the germline V gene (reference sequence), LNHNV is the CDR1 and YYDKDF is the CDR2. In the case of this clone: There is no known antigen for this receptor. Within one base of it there is no much larger clone, and no base qualities were kept.

Study-wide conclusions, independent of this receptor: Donor-recipient similarity was low at 1-2 months but rose over the first year, and later blood repertoires were often dominated by donor CD8+ memory clones. The TRB repertoires of T cells infiltrating skin or GI tract showed only limited overlap with the TRB repertoires of T cells in blood. Across roughly 45 patients, recipient CMV seropositivity and CMV reactivation were highly associated with TRB clonality; PTCy diversity was similar to CNI/methotrexate controls.

Mononuclear cells from peripheral blood and bone marrow were separated by Ficoll-Hypaque density centrifugation and then cryopreserved. CD4+ and CD8+ T cells, including naive and memory subsets, were sorted by FACS using a FACSAria II. Genomic DNA was used for TRB sequencing, which was performed with the immunoSEQ assay at survey resolution or with the hsTCRB kit. On the study's bioinformatics: The immunoSEQ software handled initial read processing, and the LymphoSeq R package was used for repertoire analyses. Clonality was computed as 1 minus normalized Shannon entropy; Gini coefficient was also calculated for each TRB dataset. Phenotypes of unsorted samples were inferred by mapping TRB sequences from sorted subsets of the recipient or donor onto unsorted samples of the same recipient. TCRdb took over this immuneACCESS table, retaining in-frame rearrangements with V and J assigned. Such tables are incomplete; in checked studies, under half of the missing clones stem from an unresolved V gene, and the remainder is unexplained. Clone size and V and J calls were adopted from that table, with D and trimming inferred from the DNA. The table for this sample lists around 3,500 clones; roughly four fifths of them were counted only once. The top ten clonotypes cover roughly 21% of the sample.

The chain is assembled from TRBV15 and TRBJ2-2, with TRBD1 tentatively as D gene (6 bases match). Input material: CD8+ T cells sorted from bone marrow. The TCR comes from a woman aged 55-70 years in good health, CMV-negative, and a related stem cell transplant donor. The base sequence is TGTGCCACCAGCCAACTACAGGGAAAAAGTACCGGGGAGCTGTTTTTT. This is translated as CATSQLQGKSTGELFF.